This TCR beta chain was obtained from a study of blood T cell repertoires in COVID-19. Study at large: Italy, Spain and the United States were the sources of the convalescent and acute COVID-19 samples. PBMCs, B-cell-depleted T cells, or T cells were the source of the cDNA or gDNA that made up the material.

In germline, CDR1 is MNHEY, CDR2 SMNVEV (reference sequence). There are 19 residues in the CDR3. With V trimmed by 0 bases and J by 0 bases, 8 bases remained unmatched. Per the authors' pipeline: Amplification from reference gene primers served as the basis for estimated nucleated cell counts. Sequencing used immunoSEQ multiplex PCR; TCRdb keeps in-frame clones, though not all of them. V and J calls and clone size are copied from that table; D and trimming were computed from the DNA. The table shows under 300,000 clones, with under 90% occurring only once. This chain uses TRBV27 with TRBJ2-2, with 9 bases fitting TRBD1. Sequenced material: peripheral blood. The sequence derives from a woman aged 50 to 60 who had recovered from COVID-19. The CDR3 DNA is TGTGCCAGCAGTTTATCGGGACAGGGCCCGGGGCCGAACACCGGGGAGCTGTTTTTT. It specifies CASSLSGQGPGPNTGELFF.